This passage covers 26 T cell receptor beta chains from one sample sequenced in a study of OX40 agonist ivuxolimab in advanced cancers. Using immunoSEQ multiplex PCR, the repertoire was profiled, and TCRdb retains in-frame clones only, with some absent. The repertoire holds around 83,000 clones, about nine tenths seen once, with less than 5% in the top ten. Sample: CD4+ or CD8+ T cells sorted from blood, taken in a trial of the OX40 agonist ivuxolimab. The receptors were sampled from an adult with an advanced solid tumor such as melanoma, head and neck, liver or kidney cancer.

This chain links TRBV7-9 with TRBJ1-1, with a possible D match to TRBD1 (6 bases). Trimming removed 5 bases at V and 5 bases at J, with 18 bases between. Germline V gene lookup returns CDR1 SEHNR and CDR2 FQNEAQ (reference sequence). CDR3 length: 15 amino acids. CDR3 DNA: TGTGCCAGCAGCACCAACAGGGCCGCGGGGACTGAAGCTTTCTTT. Its translation is CASSTNRAAGTEAFF.

J is TRBJ2-1 and V is TRBV27; the match to TRBD2 covers 10 bases. The germline V gene encodes CDR1 MNHEY and CDR2 SMNVEV (reference sequence). The ends lost 2 bases at V and 7 bases at J; junction bases unmatched: 5. This CDR3 comprises 15 residues. CDR3 amino acids: CASSLGASGGNEQFF. In DNA, the CDR3 is TGTGCCAGCAGTTTAGGGGCTAGCGGGGGTAATGAGCAGTTCTTC.

The chain uses TRBV20-1 and TRBJ1-2; no reliable D call. Germline-derived CDR1 and CDR2 are DFQATT and SNEGSKA (reference sequence). The CDR3 is 11 amino acids. V lost 3 bases, J lost 8 bases, and 10 bases lay in between. The CDR3 sequence is CSASTHNGYTF. The CDR3, as DNA: TGCAGTGCTAGTACGCATAACGGCTACACCTTC.

The CDR3, as DNA: TGTGCCAGCAGCCCAGACCAGGGAGAGGCTGAAGCTTTCTTT. Protein sequence: CASSPDQGEAEAFF. The J gene is TRBJ1-1, the V gene TRBV7-3, with TRBD1 as a possible D gene (5 bases). Between the trimmed V and J ends, which lost 5 bases and 6 bases, there was a span of 16 bases. Germline loops: CDR1 SGHTA, CDR2 FQGTGA. This CDR3 spans 14 amino acids.

The chain is built from TRBV18 and TRBJ2-2; 8 bases fit TRBD2. V shed 0 bases and J 6 bases; nucleotides not matched to a gene: 0. This CDR3 has 14 amino acids. Germline lookup yields CDR1 KGHSH and CDR2 LQKENI. The CDR3 protein is CASSPPGLAGELFF. The CDR3 nucleotides are TGTGCCAGCTCACCACCGGGACTAGCCGGGGAGCTGTTTTTT. The variable domain in full, with the rest retrieved from reference TRBV18 and TRBJ2-2, is NAGVMQNPRHLVRRRGQEARLRCSPMKGHSHVYWYRQLPEEGLKFMVYLQKENIIDESGMPKERFSAEFPKEGPSILRIQQVVRGDSAAYFCASSPPGLAGELFFGEGSRLTVL.

The chain uses TRBV28 and TRBJ1-2; D unclear. The CDR3 has 13 amino acids. V lost 5 bases to trimming and J lost 7 bases, with 14 bases between them. Germline lookup yields CDR1 MDHEN and CDR2 SYDVKM. CDR3 DNA: TGTGCCAGCAGTCCCCAGGACCGGCGTGGCTACACCTTC. Residues: CASSPQDRRGYTF.

This chain uses TRBV18 with TRBJ2-2, with TRBD2 matching over 13 bases. Germline CDR1 and CDR2: KGHSH and LQKENI. The CDR3 has 17 amino acids. The V and J ends lost 4 bases and 5 bases, in that order; junction bases with no gene match: 7. In DNA, the CDR3 is TGTGCCAGCTCACTCACCGGGACTAGCGGGACAACCGGGGAGCTGTTTTTT. Amino acids: CASSLTGTSGTTGELFF.

This chain joins TRBV5-4 and TRBJ2-7; 10 positions agree with TRBD1. J was trimmed by 2 bases and V by 4 bases; bases with no gene match: 9. The germline CDR1 and CDR2 sequences are SGHNT and YYREEE (reference sequence). The length of the CDR3 is 16 residues. CDR3 loop: CASSLPPGQGTYEQYF. The CDR3 nucleotides read TGTGCCAGCAGCCTGCCCCCGGGACAGGGGACCTACGAGCAGTACTTC.

The V and J genes are TRBV5-6 and TRBJ1-3, with TRBD1 as a possible D gene (5 bases). The CDR3 has 19 residues. V gave up 0 bases and J gave up 0 bases, with 19 bases separating them. Germline V CDR1 and CDR2: SGHDT, YYEEEE. The CDR3 protein is CASSLEPFGAGSSGNTIYF. The CDR3, as DNA: TGTGCCAGCAGCTTGGAGCCGTTTGGGGCAGGATCCTCTGGAAACACCATATATTTT.

This chain connects TRBV19 to TRBJ2-1; possibly TRBD2 for D (5 bases). The CDR3 extends over 13 amino acids. Germline V gene sequence: CDR1 LNHDA, CDR2 SQIVND (reference sequence). The V gene lost 5 bases and the J gene lost 4 bases, with 9 bases spanning the gap. CDR3 nucleotides: TGTGCCAGTAGTTCGGGGTTTTACAATGAGCAGTTCTTC. Translating gives CASSSGFYNEQFF.

In its sample, this clone was seen once. The V call is TRBV28, the J call TRBJ2-5; 11 bases fit TRBD2. The germline V gene encodes CDR1 MDHEN and CDR2 SYDVKM. There are 15 residues in the CDR3. V dropped 8 bases and J dropped 2; count of bases not matched to a gene: 7. The CDR3 spells CASGSLAGGQETQYF. CDR3 nucleotide sequence: TGTGCCAGCGGATCTCTAGCGGGAGGACAAGAGACCCAGTACTTC.

The CDR3 here is CASTRDRALETEAFF. CDR3 in DNA: TGTGCCAGCACTAGGGACAGGGCATTGGAAACTGAAGCTTTCTTT. The rearrangement links TRBV6-1 to TRBJ1-1; 9 bases are a match to TRBD1. The CDR3 runs to 15 residues. Germline trimming cut 7 bases from V and 5 bases from J; bases unmatched to any gene: 11. Germline CDR1 is MNHNS and CDR2 is SASEGT.

This clone appeared a few times. The gene calls are TRBV19 and TRBJ1-3; 7 bases are a match to TRBD1. The CDR3 runs 15 residues. Trimming at V came to 5 bases and at J to 4 bases, leaving 8 bases not matched to a gene. The germline gives CDR1 LNHDA, CDR2 SQIVND (reference sequence). The DNA of the CDR3 is TGTGCCAGTAGTGGGGGACAGACTAGGGGAAACACCATATATTTT. Its protein product is CASSGGQTRGNTIYF. Variable domain in full (rest from reference TRBV19 and TRBJ1-3): DGGITQSPKYLFRKEGQNVTLSCEQNLNHDAMYWYRQDPGQGLRLIYYSQIVNDFQKGDIAEGYSVSREKKESFPLTVTSAQKNPTAFYLCASSGGQTRGNTIYFGEGSWLTVV.

This rearrangement joins TRBV28 to TRBJ1-5; 10 nucleotides align to TRBD1. V lost 6 bases, J lost 6 bases, and 8 bases stayed unmatched. This CDR3 spans 15 amino acids. From germline, CDR1 is MDHEN and CDR2 SYDVKM. CDR3 protein: CASRGGTGESQPQHF. In DNA form, the CDR3 reads TGTGCCAGCAGGGGGGGGACAGGGGAAAGTCAGCCCCAGCATTTT.

The chain uses TRBV5-1 and TRBJ2-5; a weak D match, TRBD2 (7 bases). Germline lookup yields CDR1 SGHRS and CDR2 YFSETQ. V lost 0 bases and J 4 bases, leaving 16 bases between the germline ends. The CDR3 has 16 residues. This CDR3 reads CASSLAPTGRGETQYF. The CDR3 coding sequence is TGCGCCAGCAGCTTGGCCCCTACAGGGAGGGGAGAGACCCAGTACTTC.

This chain connects TRBV19 to TRBJ2-1; D is ambiguous. The CDR3 is 12 amino acids. Germline V CDR1 and CDR2: LNHDA, SQIVND (reference sequence). Trimming shortened V by 6 bases and J by 2 bases, and 5 bases separated the two germline ends. CDR3 sequence reads: CASRNTYNEQFF. As DNA, the CDR3 is TGTGCCAGTAGAAACACCTACAATGAGCAGTTCTTC.

This chain connects TRBV9 to TRBJ1-1; D not certain. This CDR3 comprises 15 residues. Trimming removed 1 base from V and 0 bases from J, with 10 bases in between. In germline, CDR1 is SGDLS, CDR2 YYNGEE. The CDR3, as DNA: TGTGCCAGCAGCGTAAGTACGCGGATGAACACTGAAGCTTTCTTT. This gives the protein CASSVSTRMNTEAFF. The full variable domain, rest sourced from reference TRBV9 and TRBJ1-1, is DSGVTQTPKHLITATGQRVTLRCSPRSGDLSVYWYQQSLDQGLQFLIQYYNGEERAKGNILERFSAQQFPDLHSELNLSSLELGDSALYFCASSVSTRMNTEAFFGQGTRLTVV.

This rearrangement joins TRBV12-5 to TRBJ2-3; 13 bases are a match to TRBD2. J was trimmed by 3 bases and V by 4 bases; bases with no gene match: 4. This CDR3 comprises 16 residues. Germline values: CDR1 LGHNT, CDR2 FRNRAP. The CDR3 nucleotides read TGTGCTAGTGGTTCGGGACTAGCGGGAACTACAGATACGCAGTATTTT. This translates into CASGSGLAGTTDTQYF.

This clone showed up just a few times. V usage is TRBV2 and J usage is TRBJ1-2, with a tentative D call TRBD1 (5 bases). Germline CDR1 is SNHLY and CDR2 is FYNNEI. V lost 1 base to trimming and J lost 7 bases, with 16 bases between them. This CDR3 region has 15 residues. In DNA form, the CDR3 reads TGTGCCAGCAGTGAAGGGCAGGGCAGTTTTGGTGGCTACACCTTC. This encodes CASSEGQGSFGGYTF. Full variable domain (remainder filled in from reference TRBV2 and TRBJ1-2): EPEVTQTPSHQVTQMGQEVILRCVPISNHLYFYWYRQILGQKVEFLVSFYNNEISEKSEIFDDQFSVERPDGSNFTLKIRSTKLEDSAMYFCASSEGQGSFGGYTFGSGTRLTVV.

The rearrangement uses TRBV5-1 and TRBJ1-1; D unclear. CDR1 is SGHRS, CDR2 YFSETQ, per germline. The CDR3 spans 14 residues. V was shortened by 1 base and J by 3 bases, with 10 bases between the two germline ends. In DNA form, the CDR3 reads TGCGCCAGCAGCTTGAGACAACGAGACACTGAAGCTTTCTTT. It is translated as CASSLRQRDTEAFF.

The rearrangement uses TRBV19 and TRBJ1-1; D may be TRBD1 (5 bases). Germline V CDR1 and CDR2: LNHDA, SQIVND (reference sequence). The CDR3 contains 15 residues. The V end was cut by 0 bases, the J end by 4 bases, with 12 bases between. CDR3: CASSIDAGRVTEAFF. CDR3 nucleotides: TGTGCCAGTAGTATAGACGCGGGACGGGTCACTGAAGCTTTCTTT.

The gene calls are TRBV27 and TRBJ2-3, with 8 bases fitting TRBD2. The germline CDR1 and CDR2 sequences are MNHEY and SMNVEV (reference sequence). J was trimmed by 0 bases and V by 1 base; bases with no gene match: 12. This CDR3 has 19 residues. The CDR3 is CASSLFSNSGDMSTDTQYF. The CDR3 DNA reads TGTGCCAGCAGTTTATTCTCTAATAGCGGGGACATGAGCACAGATACGCAGTATTTT.

Only one count was recorded for this clone. The V and J genes are TRBV4-1 and TRBJ2-3; TRBD2 agrees at 10 bases. The germline V gene has CDR1 MGHRA and CDR2 YSYEKL. CDR3 length equals 17 residues. With V trimmed by 0 bases and J by 2 bases, 5 bases remained unmatched. The CDR3 DNA sequence: TGCGCCAGCAGCCAAGATCGGGGACTAGCGAACACAGATACGCAGTATTTT. Amino acid sequence: CASSQDRGLANTDTQYF.

The V call is TRBV15, the J call TRBJ2-5; D is uncertain. This CDR3 region has 14 residues. The V end was cut by 1 base, the J end by 0 bases, with 6 bases between. CDR1 and CDR2 (germline): LNHNV, YYDKDF (reference sequence). The CDR3 sequence is CATSRGRNQETQYF. CDR3 sequence (DNA): TGTGCCACCAGCAGAGGGCGAAACCAAGAGACCCAGTACTTC.

This clone was counted once. V usage is TRBV5-1 and J usage is TRBJ2-7, with D perhaps matching TRBD2 (6 bases). Germline CDR1 SGHRS, CDR2 YFSETQ. The V end lost 0 bases, the J end lost 3 bases, and 10 bases lay between the germline ends. The CDR3 spans 14 residues. CDR3 protein: CASSLGGDNYEQYF. CDR3 in DNA: TGCGCCAGCAGCTTGGGGGGGGATAACTACGAGCAGTACTTC.

This sequence joins TRBV11-2 and TRBJ2-3, with 7 bases identical to TRBD2. The CDR3 is made up of 15 amino acids. J was trimmed by 3 bases and V by 5 bases; bases with no gene match: 8. Per the germline V gene, CDR1 is SGHAT and CDR2 is FQNNGV. CDR3 sequence (DNA): TGTGCCAGCAGCCCCTCGGGGGGTGGGACAGATACGCAGTATTTT. Translating gives CASSPSGGGTDTQYF.